This paragraph reports one TCR beta chain. What it binds is not known. The CDR3 has 13 amino acids. The V gene lost 6 bases and the J gene lost 8 bases, with 15 bases spanning the gap. Germline-derived CDR1 and CDR2 are SEHNR and FQNEAQ (reference sequence). The data belong to a study of cytomegalovirus exposure and HLA in healthy donors. Overall study results and limits: A missense variant in DCLRE1C was later tied to TCR beta V- and J-gene trimming.

PCR used 60 Vbeta primers and 13 Jbeta primers. Only in-frame clones appear in the TCRdb table, and some are missing; sequencing was by immunoSEQ multiplex PCR. Of some 150,000 clones listed, roughly 70% are singletons. Sequenced material: PBMCs. This clonotype was sampled from a man in his sixties in good health and CMV-seronegative. The chain is built from TRBV7-9 and TRBJ2-3; possibly TRBD1 for D (5 bases). CDR3: CASSDSGYRTQYF. CDR3 coding DNA: TGTGCCAGCAGTGATTCAGGGTACCGTACGCAGTATTTT.